This T cell receptor beta chain came from a study of blood T cells in healthy people across ages. Regarding the study as a whole: The study found TCR beta diversity correlated strongly with naive T cell percentage.

Sample-barcoded 5' priming and a J-beta primer mix drove a second PCR of roughly 6 to 12 cycles. TCRdb reanalysed the 5' RACE reads using MiXCR and keeps one entry per CDR3 protein. The sample holds about 290,000 distinct CDR3 sequences; roughly a quarter are singletons and the top ten take approximately 28%. All donors came from Russia, were Caucasian and healthy, and spanned ages about 6 to 95. This clonotype was picked up a small number of times. The antigen is unknown. Germline V gene sequence: CDR1 SGHRS, CDR2 YFSETQ. CDR3 size: 15 residues. Trimming took off 4 bases at V and 2 bases at J, with 14 bases between the two ends.

The chain links TRBV5-1 to TRBJ2-3, with TRBD1 as a possible D gene (5 bases). The sample taken for sequencing was blood. This clonotype was sampled from a woman between 65 and 79 years old in good health. This CDR3 is CASSQLTDPTDTQYF. CDR3 bases: TGCGCCAGCAGCCAATTGACAGACCCCACAGATACGCAGTATTTT.